This T cell receptor (beta chain) was observed in a study of radiotherapy plus CTLA-4 blockade in lung cancer. Profiling relied on immunoSEQ multiplex PCR, and the TCRdb table lists in-frame clones only, not all of them. The sample consists of tens of thousands of clones, around 79% of them appearing once. The CDR3 runs 14 residues. Trimming removed 7 bases from V and 5 bases from J, with 17 bases in between. Per germline, CDR1 LNHDA and CDR2 SQIVND (reference sequence). The V and J genes are TRBV19 and TRBJ1-1, with D perhaps matching TRBD1 (5 bases). This TCR derives from a human donor with non-small cell lung cancer who had a complete response to radiotherapy plus ipilimumab. The specimen was peripheral blood, collected from a patient treated with radiotherapy plus ipilimumab. The DNA for the CDR3 is TGTGCCAGTATGGGGACTCTAGAAGGGACTGAAGCTTTCTTT. Its translation: CASMGTLEGTEAFF.